This T cell receptor (beta chain) comes out of a study of cytomegalovirus exposure and HLA in healthy donors. Primers: 60 Vbeta forward and 13 Jbeta reverse. Here immunoSEQ multiplex PCR was the method, and the copy in TCRdb shows in-frame clones only, minus some. The data show about 130,000 clones, roughly 73% seen once. A note on this clone: Antigen: not known.

The V and J ends lost 0 bases and 1 base respectively, with 3 bases between them. This CDR3 contains 12 residues. Germline CDR1 is SQVTM and CDR2 is ANQGSEA. Findings of the study overall: Among the most significant clusters, several appeared linked to common viral pathogens in a later analysis. A list of 150 or so TCR beta chains associated with cytomegalovirus was given.

Though nominally healthy at sampling, donors likely had unrecorded immune exposures. The chain uses TRBV29-1 and TRBJ2-5; D is uncertain. The sample was PBMCs. The clonotype was recovered from a man in his 60s in good health and CMV-seropositive. The chain's CDR3 is CSVEDGQETQYF. CDR3 sequence (DNA): TGCAGCGTTGAAGACGGCCAAGAGACCCAGTACTTC.